Below are 2 T cell receptor beta chains sequenced from a single sample in a study of siplizumab effects on memory and regulatory T cells. Produced via immunoSEQ multiplex PCR; TCRdb's table is partial and in-frame only. Here the sample spans 100,000 or so clones, around 90% being singletons. Sequencing input: non-Treg CD4+ T cells sorted from blood. The receptors shown here come from a human donor in good health.

V and J are TRBV6-6 and TRBJ2-5; possibly TRBD2 for D (6 bases). The germline V gene has CDR1 MNHNY and CDR2 SVGAGI (reference sequence). Trimming stripped 8 bases from V and 2 bases from J, with 15 bases between. The CDR3 contains 14 residues. DNA of the CDR3: TGTGCCAGCCGGCATCGGGGGAGACAAGAGACCCAGTACTTC. Its protein is CASRHRGRQETQYF.

This clone was observed once. The chain employs TRBV5-6 and TRBJ2-4; D tentatively fits TRBD1 or TRBD2 (5 bases each). The CDR3 is 15 amino acids. Germline CDR1 reads SGHDT; CDR2 reads YYEEEE. Trimming shortened V by 4 bases and J by 7 bases, and 18 bases separated the two germline ends. The CDR3 coding sequence is TGTGCCAGCAGCACGGCCGGGACCGCCGTGAACATTCAGTACTTC. Translating gives CASSTAGTAVNIQYF.